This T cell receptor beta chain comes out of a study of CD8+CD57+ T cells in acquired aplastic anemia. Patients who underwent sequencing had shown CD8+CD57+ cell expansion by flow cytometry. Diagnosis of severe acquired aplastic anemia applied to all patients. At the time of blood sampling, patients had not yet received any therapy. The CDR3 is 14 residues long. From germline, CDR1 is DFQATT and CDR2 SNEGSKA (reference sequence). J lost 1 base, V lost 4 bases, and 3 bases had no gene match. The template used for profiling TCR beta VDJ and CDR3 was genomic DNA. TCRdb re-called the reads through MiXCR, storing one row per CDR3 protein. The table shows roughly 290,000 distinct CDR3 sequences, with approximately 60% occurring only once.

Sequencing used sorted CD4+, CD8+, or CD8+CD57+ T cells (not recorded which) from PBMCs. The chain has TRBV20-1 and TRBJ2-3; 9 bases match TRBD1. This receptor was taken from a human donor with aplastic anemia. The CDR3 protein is CSATRTGGTDTQYF. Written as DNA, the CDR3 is TGCAGTGCTACTCGGACAGGGGGCACAGATACGCAGTATTTT.